These 8 T cell receptor beta chains were sequenced from one sample in a study of CD8+CD57+ T cells in acquired aplastic anemia. Previously, flow cytometry had revealed CD8+CD57+ cell expansion in the patients chosen for sequencing. Template material for TCR beta VDJ and CDR3 profiling consisted of genomic DNA. MiXCR was run by TCRdb on the reads, yielding one entry per CDR3 protein. The sample includes over 150,000 distinct CDR3 sequences, 55% to 65% of them seen just once. Sequenced material: sorted CD4+, CD8+, or CD8+CD57+ T cells (not recorded which) from PBMCs. Receptors originate from a human donor with aplastic anemia.

The CDR3 bases are TGTGCCAGTAGTAAGGTCAGCTCCTACAATGAGCAGTTCTTC. Translated, it gives CASSKVSSYNEQFF. The chain has TRBV19 and TRBJ2-1; D is undetermined. In germline, CDR1 is LNHDA, CDR2 SQIVND (reference sequence). The germline V and J ends were trimmed by 4 bases and 0 bases, with 7 bases remaining between them. This CDR3 is built from 14 residues. Supplemented by reference TRBV19 and TRBJ2-1, the full variable domain reads DGGITQSPKYLFRKEGQNVTLSCEQNLNHDAMYWYRQDPGQGLRLIYYSQIVNDFQKGDIAEGYSVSREKKESFPLTVTSAQKNPTAFYLCASSKVSSYNEQFFGPGTRLTVL.

This rearrangement joins TRBV19 to TRBJ2-1; D remains unclear. Per germline, CDR1 LNHDA and CDR2 SQIVND (reference sequence). The V end was cut by 5 bases, the J end by 4 bases, with 12 bases between. The CDR3 sequence is 14 residues long. The CDR3 loop reads CASSQQQEYNEQFF. The CDR3 region has the DNA TGTGCCAGTAGTCAACAGCAAGAGTACAATGAGCAGTTCTTC.

The chain has TRBV29-1 and TRBJ1-1, with D hard to call. The CDR3 has 16 amino acids. The V end was cut by 0 bases, the J end by 4 bases, with 18 bases between. Germline loops: CDR1 SQVTM, CDR2 ANQGSEA. The CDR3 is CSVEDVPGSLITEAFF. As DNA, the CDR3 is TGCAGCGTTGAAGATGTGCCAGGCTCTTTGATCACTGAAGCTTTCTTT.

The chain combines TRBV7-6 with TRBJ1-1, with D uncertain. Trimming left V 1 base short and J 3 bases short, with 9 bases between. The CDR3 is 14 amino acids. Germline assignment: CDR1 SGHVS and CDR2 FNYEAQ. CDR3 sequence (DNA): TGTGCCAGCAGCTTAGGGCTTATGGACACTGAAGCTTTCTTT. This translates into CASSLGLMDTEAFF. The full variable domain, rest sourced from reference TRBV7-6 and TRBJ1-1, is GAGVSQSPRYKVTKRGQDVALRCDPISGHVSLYWYRQALGQGPEFLTYFNYEAQQDKSGLPNDRFSAERPEGSISTLTIQRTEQRDSAMYRCASSLGLMDTEAFFGQGTRLTVV.

The chain recombines TRBV2 with TRBJ2-5; D remains ambiguous. Between the trimmed V and J ends, which lost 6 bases and 4 bases, there was a span of 9 bases. This CDR3 is 12 amino acids long. Germline CDR1 SNHLY, CDR2 FYNNEI. The CDR3 spells CASSFVPETQYF. CDR3 in DNA: TGTGCCAGCAGCTTTGTCCCAGAGACCCAGTACTTC.

In its sample, this clonotype was seen many times. This chain links TRBV7-8 with TRBJ2-3; a possible D gene is TRBD2 (5 bases). V was shortened by 2 bases and J by 2 bases, with 11 bases between the two germline ends. CDR1 is SGHVS and CDR2 is FQNEAQ in the germline V gene. The CDR3 covers 15 residues. CDR3 residues: CASSLPGILTDTQYF. The CDR3 DNA sequence: TGTGCCAGCAGCTTACCGGGGATACTCACAGATACGCAGTATTTT.

The V gene is TRBV10-3, the J gene TRBJ1-2; 10 bases line up with TRBD1. The CDR3 runs to 13 residues. Trimming removed 10 bases from V and 7 bases from J; junction bases left unmatched: 9. Per the germline V gene, CDR1 is ENHRY and CDR2 is SYGVKD. In nucleotides, the CDR3 is TGTGCCACCTGGGACAGGGGCGGCAGTGGCTACACCTTC. It is translated as CATWDRGGSGYTF.

This clonotype showed up many times. The chain uses TRBV19 and TRBJ2-7; TRBD2 matches at 13 bases. Germline V gene data show CDR1 as LNHDA and CDR2 as SQIVND (reference sequence). The CDR3 is 18 residues long. V was pared by 3 bases and J by 0 bases, with 8 bases of the junction left unmatched. CDR3 amino acids: CASSISGLAGAISYEQYF. DNA of the CDR3: TGTGCCAGTAGTATCTCAGGACTAGCGGGGGCGATCTCCTACGAGCAGTACTTC.